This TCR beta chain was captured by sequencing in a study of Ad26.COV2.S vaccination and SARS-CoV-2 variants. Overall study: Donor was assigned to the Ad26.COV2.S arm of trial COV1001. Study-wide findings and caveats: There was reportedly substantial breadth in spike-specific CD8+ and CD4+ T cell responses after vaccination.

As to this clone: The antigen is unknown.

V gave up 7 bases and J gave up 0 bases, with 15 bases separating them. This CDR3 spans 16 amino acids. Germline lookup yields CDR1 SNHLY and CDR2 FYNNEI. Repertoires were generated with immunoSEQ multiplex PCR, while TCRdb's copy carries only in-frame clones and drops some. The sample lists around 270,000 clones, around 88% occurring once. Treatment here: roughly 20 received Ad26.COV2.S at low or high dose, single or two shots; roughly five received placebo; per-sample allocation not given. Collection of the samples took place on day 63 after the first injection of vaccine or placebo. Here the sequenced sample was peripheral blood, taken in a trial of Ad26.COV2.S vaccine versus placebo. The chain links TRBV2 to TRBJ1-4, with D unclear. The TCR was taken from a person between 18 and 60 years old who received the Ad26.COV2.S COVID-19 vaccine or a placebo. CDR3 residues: CASNGRLLATNEKLFF. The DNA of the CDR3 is TGTGCCAGCAACGGCCGACTTCTTGCAACTAATGAAAAACTGTTTTTT.